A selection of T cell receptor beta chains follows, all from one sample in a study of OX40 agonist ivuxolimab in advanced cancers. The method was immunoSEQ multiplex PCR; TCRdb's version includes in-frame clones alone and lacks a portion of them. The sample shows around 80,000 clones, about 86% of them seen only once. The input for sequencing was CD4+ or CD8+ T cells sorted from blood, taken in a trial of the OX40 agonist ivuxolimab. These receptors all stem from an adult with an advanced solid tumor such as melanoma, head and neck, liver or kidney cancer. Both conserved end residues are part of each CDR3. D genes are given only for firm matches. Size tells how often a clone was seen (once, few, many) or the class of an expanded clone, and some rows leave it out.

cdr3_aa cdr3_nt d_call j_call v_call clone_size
CASSESIGGLYNEQFF TGCGCCAGCAGTGAGTCCATAGGGGGCCTTTACAATGAGCAGTTCTTC TRBD1 TRBJ2-1 TRBV10-1 NA
CASSLMQSSYNEQFF TGTGCCAGCAGTTTAATGCAGAGCTCCTACAATGAGCAGTTCTTC NA TRBJ2-1 TRBV27 NA
CASGSGRGETQYF TGTGCCAGCGGTAGCGGGAGGGGGGAGACCCAGTACTTC TRBD2 TRBJ2-5 TRBV7-9 NA
CASSLGENYGYTF TGTGCCAGCAGCCTTGGGGAGAACTATGGCTACACCTTC NA TRBJ1-2 TRBV28 NA
CASWDSPYEQYF TGTGCCAGTTGGGACAGCCCCTACGAGCAGTACTTC TRBD1 TRBJ2-7 TRBV6-5 NA
CASSPGQGRVAFF TGTGCCAGCAGCCCCGGACAGGGGAGGGTGGCTTTCTTT TRBD1 TRBJ1-1 TRBV5-6 NA
CASSARTSGSVNTGELFF TGTGCCAGTAGTGCCCGGACTAGCGGGAGTGTTAACACCGGGGAGCTGTTTTTT TRBD2 TRBJ2-2 TRBV19 NA
CASSISGTPAETQYF TGCGCCAGCAGCATTTCCGGGACTCCTGCGGAGACCCAGTACTTC NA TRBJ2-5 TRBV5-1 NA
CASSRISSYEQYF TGTGCCAGCAGCCGCATAAGCTCCTACGAGCAGTACTTC NA TRBJ2-7 TRBV5-6 NA
CASSYSMDRGQPQHF TGTGCCAGCAGTTACTCGATGGACAGGGGTCAGCCCCAGCATTTT TRBD1 TRBJ1-5 TRBV6-5 NA
CASSLGSTGELFF TGCGCCAGCAGCTTGGGGAGCACCGGGGAGCTGTTTTTT NA TRBJ2-2 TRBV5-1 NA
CASSTPGTGIQETQYF TGTGCCAGTAGTACACCCGGGACAGGGATACAAGAGACCCAGTACTTC TRBD1 TRBJ2-5 TRBV19 NA
CASSFLNRGPGNTIYF TGTGCCAGCAGTTTCCTGAACAGGGGGCCGGGAAACACCATATATTTT TRBD1 TRBJ1-3 TRBV6-6 NA
CASSPVRTSAIFYEQYF TGTGCCAGCTCACCAGTCAGGACTAGCGCCATCTTCTACGAGCAGTACTTC TRBD2 TRBJ2-7 TRBV18 many
CASSKKHMLSYGYTF TGTGCCAGCAGCAAGAAACATATGCTTAGCTATGGCTACACCTTC NA TRBJ1-2 TRBV21-1 NA
CASNQAGGSTDTQYF TGTGCCAGCAATCAAGCGGGGGGGAGCACAGATACGCAGTATTTT TRBD2 TRBJ2-3 TRBV9 NA
CASRRTGGEGQPQHF TGTGCCAGCAGGAGGACAGGGGGCGAGGGTCAGCCCCAGCATTTT TRBD1 TRBJ1-5 TRBV6-5 once
CASSLLDRGNEQYF TGCGCCAGCAGCTTGTTGGACAGGGGTAACGAGCAGTACTTC TRBD1 TRBJ2-7 TRBV5-1 NA
CATRQGRYNTEAFF TGTGCCACTAGACAGGGCCGTTACAACACTGAAGCTTTCTTT TRBD1 TRBJ1-1 TRBV19 NA
CASSQSSRGRATDTQYF TGTGCCAGCAGCCAATCGAGTAGGGGGAGGGCCACAGATACGCAGTATTTT NA TRBJ2-3 TRBV16 NA
CASSLADFFDTQYF TGTGCCAGCAGCTTGGCAGACTTCTTCGATACGCAGTATTTT NA TRBJ2-3 TRBV5-6 NA
CASIPHANTGELFF TGTGCCAGCATTCCACACGCGAACACCGGGGAGCTGTTTTTT NA TRBJ2-2 TRBV6-6 NA
CASRQLAKRTGELFF TGCGCCAGCAGGCAACTAGCGAAGCGCACCGGGGAGCTGTTTTTT TRBD2 TRBJ2-2 TRBV5-1 few
CASSSFDRGGGTQYF TGTGCCAGCAGCTCCTTTGACAGGGGCGGAGGTACGCAGTATTTT TRBD1 TRBJ2-3 TRBV5-6 NA
CASRSLGGNQPQHF TGTGCCAGTAGATCGCTGGGGGGCAATCAGCCCCAGCATTTT NA TRBJ1-5 TRBV19 few
CASRPSFLGHNEQFF TGTGCCAGCAGACCTAGCTTCCTGGGACACAATGAGCAGTTCTTC NA TRBJ2-1 TRBV6-5 NA
CAISGGTGGTEAFF TGTGCCATCAGCGGCGGGACAGGGGGGACTGAAGCTTTCTTT TRBD1 TRBJ1-1 TRBV10-3 NA
CASSVAGVYIQYF TGTGCCAGCAGCGTAGCGGGGGTTTACATTCAGTACTTC TRBD2 TRBJ2-4 TRBV7-9 NA
CASSPKLDGPYGYTF TGTGCCAGCAGTCCCAAACTGGACGGACCTTATGGCTACACCTTC NA TRBJ1-2 TRBV27 NA
CASSLAFGQETQYF TGTGCCAGCAGCTTAGCTTTTGGCCAAGAGACCCAGTACTTC NA TRBJ2-5 TRBV11-1 NA
CASSSQVGTGSTDTQYF TGTGCCAGCAGCTCCCAGGTTGGGACAGGGAGCACAGATACGCAGTATTTT TRBD1 TRBJ2-3 TRBV7-2 NA
CASSTGRGRTEAFF TGCGCCAGCAGCACAGGGCGGGGTCGAACTGAAGCTTTCTTT NA TRBJ1-1 TRBV5-1 NA
CSGQSPTTDTQYF TGCAGCGGGCAATCCCCGACGACAGATACGCAGTATTTT NA TRBJ2-3 TRBV29-1 once
CASSIAPGSAGNQPQHF TGTGCCAGTAGTATAGCCCCGGGTTCGGCGGGCAATCAGCCCCAGCATTTT NA TRBJ1-5 TRBV19 NA
CASSLGTREGTEAFF TGTGCCAGCAGCTTGGGTACCAGGGAGGGAACTGAAGCTTTCTTT NA TRBJ1-1 TRBV5-4 few
CASIAGGSYEQYF TGTGCCAGCATTGCAGGGGGAAGCTACGAGCAGTACTTC TRBD1 TRBJ2-7 TRBV6-5 NA
CASNLQDLLGYTF TGTGCCAGCAACCTACAGGACCTACTAGGGTACACCTTC NA TRBJ1-2 TRBV7-2 few
CASRSGIYWGYTF TGTGCCAGCAGGTCTGGGATCTATTGGGGCTACACCTTC NA TRBJ1-2 TRBV28 NA
CASRPGTGNSGANVLTF TGTGCCAGCAGACCCGGGACCGGCAACTCTGGGGCCAACGTCCTGACTTTC NA TRBJ2-6 TRBV2 NA
CASSLSTRGSTEAFF TGTGCCAGCAGTTTATCGACCAGGGGGAGCACTGAAGCTTTCTTT TRBD1 TRBJ1-1 TRBV27 NA
CASSLSVTGGYGNTGELFF TGTGCCAGCAGCTTGTCCGTGACAGGGGGATATGGGAACACCGGGGAGCTGTTTTTT TRBD1 TRBJ2-2 TRBV5-4 once
CSVEEGRGTYEQYF TGCAGCGTTGAAGAAGGGCGGGGGACCTACGAGCAGTACTTC TRBD2 TRBJ2-7 TRBV29-1 NA
CASGLSGMRNEQFF TGTGCTAGTGGTTTGAGCGGGATGAGGAATGAGCAGTTCTTC TRBD2 TRBJ2-1 TRBV12-5 NA
CASSSLSAPYEQYF TGTGCCAGCAGCTCCCTTTCGGCGCCCTACGAGCAGTACTTC NA TRBJ2-7 TRBV5-4 NA
CAILDRGLTYEQYF TGTGCCATCCTCGACAGGGGGCTAACCTACGAGCAGTACTTC TRBD1 TRBJ2-7 TRBV6-1 NA
CASRGLAYEQYF TGTGCCAGCCGGGGACTAGCCTACGAGCAGTACTTC TRBD2 TRBJ2-7 TRBV2 few
CASSIRGFVAEAFF TGTGCCAGTAGTATTAGGGGGTTTGTGGCTGAAGCTTTCTTT NA TRBJ1-1 TRBV19 NA
CASSRTPRVYEQYF TGTGCCAGCAGTCGGACCCCAAGGGTCTACGAGCAGTACTTC NA TRBJ2-7 TRBV6-1 NA
CASRETGTGRTDTQYF TGTGCCAGCAGGGAGACCGGGACAGGGAGGACAGATACGCAGTATTTT TRBD1 TRBJ2-3 TRBV27 once
CASSPPADRRGGYTF TGTGCCAGCTCACCACCGGCGGACAGGAGAGGTGGCTACACCTTC TRBD1 TRBJ1-2 TRBV18 NA
CASSLVVPPLTTEQYF TGTGCCAGCAGCTTAGTGGTTCCGCCTCTCACGACCGAGCAGTACTTC NA TRBJ2-7 TRBV11-2 NA
CSPRHEAGATPDEQFF TGCAGCCCACGTCATGAGGCGGGGGCCACTCCGGATGAGCAGTTCTTC NA TRBJ2-1 TRBV29-1 NA
CASSLLDGEQYF TGTGCCAGCAGCTTATTAGATGGCGAGCAGTACTTC NA TRBJ2-7 TRBV7-9 NA